Listed below are T cell receptor beta chains from one sample, sequenced in a study of cytomegalovirus exposure and HLA in healthy donors. Sequencing was performed with immunoSEQ multiplex PCR; in TCRdb, only in-frame clones are kept and a portion is missing. The profile shows some 70,000 clones, around four fifths of them singletons. Sequencing was performed on PBMCs. The receptors were sampled from a male donor in good health and CMV-seropositive. The CDR3 runs from the conserved cysteine through the conserved F or W. Fields, in order: V gene, D gene, CDR3 protein. A D gene is named only where the DNA matches it firmly.

v_call: TRBV6-5
d_call: TRBD1
cdr3_aa: CASRFRDSHNSPLHF

v_call: TRBV6-1
d_call: NA
cdr3_aa: CASGGGQPNTEAFF

v_call: TRBV29-1
d_call: TRBD2
cdr3_aa: CSVEGGRRTGELFF

v_call: TRBV28
d_call: NA
cdr3_aa: CASNSLGAGRTRNTIYF

v_call: TRBV5-8
d_call: NA
cdr3_aa: CASSLAFGGTNEKLFF

v_call: TRBV4-1
d_call: TRBD2
cdr3_aa: CASSQGGGGAKHQQFF

v_call: TRBV11-2
d_call: NA
cdr3_aa: CASSLQTDTPSYEQYF

v_call: TRBV6-1
d_call: NA
cdr3_aa: CASRKQRQNTEAFF

v_call: TRBV19
d_call: TRBD1
cdr3_aa: CASSIVLPGQGHYEQYF

v_call: TRBV6-6
d_call: NA
cdr3_aa: CASTARAEAFF

v_call: TRBV5-6
d_call: NA
cdr3_aa: CASSFVWRDTDTQYF

v_call: TRBV9
d_call: NA
cdr3_aa: CASSSTPLTEYEQYF

v_call: TRBV6-5
d_call: NA
cdr3_aa: CASSYRGPPYGYTF

v_call: TRBV10-3
d_call: TRBD1
cdr3_aa: CAISEGGGAGYGYTF